Listed here are 28 T cell receptor beta chains from one sample, sequenced in a study of blood T cell repertoires in COVID-19. TCRdb's table, derived via immunoSEQ multiplex PCR, lists solely in-frame clones and lacks some. The table includes 130,000 to 150,000 clones, around 80% detected once. Sequenced sample: peripheral blood. Source of these receptors: a man between 60 and 70 years old with acute or convalescent COVID-19.

V and J are TRBV27 and TRBJ2-7; TRBD1 matches 8 bases. CDR1 is MNHEY, CDR2 SMNVEV, per germline (reference sequence). The length of the CDR3 is 15 residues. V was clipped by 5 bases and J by 11 bases; unmatched bases: 17. The CDR3 region has the DNA TGTGCCAGCAGTCGGACAGGGAGGACCCCTTATAGGAAGTACTTC. Translated, it gives CASSRTGRTPYRKYF.

The chain joins TRBV27 to TRBJ1-5; D is undetermined. The ends were cut back, 8 bases at V and 1 base at J, with 9 bases in the middle. Germline lookup yields CDR1 MNHEY and CDR2 SMNVEV (reference sequence). The CDR3 length is 13 residues. The CDR3 DNA is TGTGCCAGCCGATCTAACAGCAATCAGCCCCAGCATTTT. This encodes CASRSNSNQPQHF.

The genes are TRBV7-6 and TRBJ2-2, with 9 bases lining up with TRBD2. CDR3 length equals 16 residues. Germline V gene data show CDR1 as SGHVS and CDR2 as FNYEAQ. The J segment lost 5 bases and the V segment lost 3 bases, leaving 7 bases of the junction unmatched. Here the CDR3 DNA reads TGTGCCAGCAGCTTTTTTGCTAGCGGGGAGACCGGGGAGCTGTTTTTT. This gives the protein CASSFFASGETGELFF.

The chain carries TRBV2 and TRBJ2-7; possible D gene TRBD2, 6 bases. This CDR3 has 15 amino acids. V dropped 4 bases and J dropped 4 bases, with 17 bases sitting between them. Looked up from germline, CDR1 is SNHLY and CDR2 is FYNNEI. The CDR3 sequence is CASSGLADYSYEQYF. The DNA of the CDR3 is TGTGCCAGCAGTGGGTTGGCGGACTACTCATACGAGCAGTACTTC.

The chain links TRBV7-6 to TRBJ2-5; TRBD2 is a possible D gene (7 bases). V dropped 11 bases and J dropped 4 bases, with 11 bases sitting between them. CDR3 size: 11 residues. Per germline, CDR1 SGHVS and CDR2 FNYEAQ. CDR3 amino acids: CASRGGETQYF. CDR3 in DNA: TGTGCCTCAAGGGGGGGAGAGACCCAGTACTTC.

The chain employs TRBV10-3 and TRBJ1-5; 9 bases match TRBD1. Germline V gives CDR1 ENHRY, CDR2 SYGVKD. The CDR3 has 15 amino acids. V shed 4 bases, J shed 7 bases, and the junction held 8 bases outside the gene matches. The CDR3 coding sequence is TGTGCCATCAGTGTCGAAACAGGGGGCGGGCAGCCCCAGCATTTT. Translation gives CAISVETGGGQPQHF.

The chain joins TRBV6-5 to TRBJ2-5, with D perhaps TRBD1 (6 bases). The CDR3 consists of 16 residues. Trimming removed 0 bases at V and 2 bases at J, with 13 bases between. Germline CDR1 and CDR2: MNHEY and SVGAGI. CDR3 protein: CASSYSGHTAQETQYF. In DNA, the CDR3 is TGTGCCAGCAGTTACTCGGGACATACCGCACAAGAGACCCAGTACTTC.

J is TRBJ1-2 and V is TRBV5-4, with TRBD1 identical over 9 bases. V lost 4 bases and J lost 6; bases outside the gene matches: 13. Germline loops: CDR1 SGHNT, CDR2 YYREEE (reference sequence). The CDR3 spans 16 residues. CDR3 bases: TGTGCCAGCAGCCAAGCTTCCGACAGGGGGACCCATGGCTACACCTTC. Translated: CASSQASDRGTHGYTF.

The chain links TRBV11-2 to TRBJ1-2; 8 bases fit TRBD1. The CDR3 covers 15 residues. V lost 5 bases to trimming and J lost 4 bases; unmatched junction nucleotides: 9. Per germline, CDR1 SGHAT and CDR2 FQNNGV. CDR3 sequence: CASSRDRIEVYGYTF. CDR3 sequence (DNA): TGTGCCAGCAGCCGGGACAGGATCGAGGTCTATGGCTACACCTTC.

V and J are TRBV2 and TRBJ1-5; TRBD1 matches at 8 bases. Germline V gives CDR1 SNHLY, CDR2 FYNNEI. Trimming at V came to 4 bases and at J to 6 bases, leaving 8 bases not matched to a gene. This CDR3 contains 15 residues. In nucleotides, the CDR3 is TGTGCCAGCAGTGGCACAGGGGGTATAAGTCAGCCCCAGCATTTT. Amino acid sequence: CASSGTGGISQPQHF. The full variable domain, completed using reference TRBV2 and TRBJ1-5, is EPEVTQTPSHQVTQMGQEVILRCVPISNHLYFYWYRQILGQKVEFLVSFYNNEISEKSEIFDDQFSVERPDGSNFTLKIRSTKLEDSAMYFCASSGTGGISQPQHFGDGTRLSIL.

The CDR3 bases are TGTGCCAGCAGCTTAGCGTGGGTTAGCGGGAGGGTCGAGCAGTACTTC. It specifies CASSLAWVSGRVEQYF. The rearrangement joins TRBV7-2 to TRBJ2-7; 11 bases agree with TRBD2. J gave up 6 bases and V 0 bases, and 7 bases lay outside the gene matches. Germline V CDR1 and CDR2: SGHTA, FQGNSA. This CDR3 has 16 residues.

The chain links TRBV19 to TRBJ2-5, with 8 bases matching TRBD2. CDR1 LNHDA and CDR2 SQIVND come from the germline V gene (reference sequence). The CDR3 is 15 residues long. V shed 9 bases and J 1 base; nucleotides not matched to a gene: 10. CDR3 nucleotides: TGTGCCAGCACTGAGACTAGCGTCAGCCAAGAGACCCAGTACTTC. This sequence encodes CASTETSVSQETQYF.

The rearrangement joins TRBV13 to TRBJ2-5; a possible D gene is TRBD1 (5 bases). Looked up from germline, CDR1 is PRHDT and CDR2 is FYEKMQ (reference sequence). V lost 4 bases, J lost 0 bases, and 9 bases lay in between. This CDR3 is built from 14 residues. The CDR3 sequence is CASSWPGNQETQYF. CDR3 DNA: TGTGCCAGCAGCTGGCCAGGGAACCAAGAGACCCAGTACTTC.

With respect to this clone: Other nucleotide sequences in the sample specify the same CDR3. The CDR3: CASSQDSSGANVLTF. The DNA for the CDR3 is TGTGCCAGCTCACAGGACAGCTCTGGGGCCAACGTCCTGACTTTC. This rearrangement joins TRBV18 to TRBJ2-6; D is perhaps TRBD1 (6 bases). V lost 4 bases, J lost 0 bases, and 7 bases lay in between. This CDR3 has 15 residues. CDR1 is KGHSH, CDR2 LQKENI, per germline.

The CDR3 coding sequence is TGTGCCAGCAGTTTCGCCGTTACAGGGTTCTCCTACGAGCAGTACTTC. This translates into CASSFAVTGFSYEQYF. V usage is TRBV5-5 and J usage is TRBJ2-7; D perhaps matches TRBD1 (6 bases). Trimming removed 5 bases at V and 0 bases at J, with 18 bases between. CDR1 and CDR2 from the germline V gene are SGHKS and YYEKEE (reference sequence). The CDR3 is 16 residues long.

The V and J genes are TRBV19 and TRBJ2-7; 8 nucleotides line up with TRBD1. The germline V gene encodes CDR1 LNHDA and CDR2 SQIVND (reference sequence). The V segment lost 2 bases and the J segment 3 bases; nucleotides outside the gene matches: 3. This CDR3 has 14 residues. CDR3 sequence (DNA): TGTGCCAGTAGTATACGGACAGGGCACTACGAGCAGTACTTC. This translates into CASSIRTGHYEQYF.

This rearrangement joins TRBV15 to TRBJ2-2, with TRBD1 identical over 10 bases. V lost 2 bases and J lost 5; bases outside the gene matches: 8. CDR3 length: 17 amino acids. From germline, CDR1 is LNHNV and CDR2 YYDKDF (reference sequence). Here the CDR3 DNA reads TGTGCCACCAGCAGACCTCCGGGACAGGGGAGGACCGGGGAGCTGTTTTTT. Translated: CATSRPPGQGRTGELFF.

This clone was observed once. This CDR3 reads CASSATGTGELFF. DNA of the CDR3: TGCGCCAGCAGCGCGACAGGTACCGGGGAGCTGTTTTTT. The rearrangement uses TRBV5-1 and TRBJ2-2; TRBD1 might be the D (6 bases). CDR3 length: 13 amino acids. CDR1 and CDR2 from the germline V gene are SGHRS and YFSETQ. V lost 4 bases and J lost 5, with 9 bases in between. The whole variable domain, remainder taken from reference TRBV5-1 and TRBJ2-2, is KAGVTQTPRYLIKTRGQQVTLSCSPISGHRSVSWYQQTPGQGLQFLFEYFSETQRNKGNFPGRFSGRQFSNSRSEMNVSTLELGDSALYLCASSATGTGELFFGEGSRLTVL.

The chain couples TRBV12-3 or TRBV12-4 to TRBJ2-7, with TRBD1 matching over 10 bases. The CDR3 is 12 amino acids. The V segment lost 10 bases and the J segment 2 bases; nucleotides outside the gene matches: 2. This CDR3 is CATGQGAYEQYF. The CDR3 region has the DNA TGTGCCACCGGACAGGGGGCCTACGAGCAGTACTTC.

The chain uses TRBV28 and TRBJ1-5; 8 bases are shared with TRBD1. The CDR3 sequence is 15 residues long. V lost 7 bases to trimming and J lost 6 bases; unmatched junction nucleotides: 11. From germline, CDR1 is MDHEN and CDR2 SYDVKM. The CDR3 loop reads CASTLGQGAAQPQHF. As DNA, the CDR3 is TGTGCCAGCACCTTGGGGCAGGGGGCGGCTCAGCCCCAGCATTTT.

The V call is TRBV7-8, the J call TRBJ1-4; 7 bases are shared with TRBD1. Losses at the gene ends were 5 bases for V and 1 base for J; bases not matched to a gene: 7. Germline assignment: CDR1 SGHVS and CDR2 FQNEAQ. The CDR3 has 16 amino acids. This chain's CDR3 is CASSQQGMITNEKLFF. The CDR3 coding sequence is TGTGCCAGCAGCCAACAGGGGATGATAACTAATGAAAAACTGTTTTTT.

The count of this clone is one. The chain couples TRBV4-2 to TRBJ2-3, with D perhaps matching TRBD2 (5 bases). The CDR3 has 15 amino acids. Germline V lookup: CDR1 LGHNA, CDR2 YNFKEQ. The V end lost 1 base, the J end lost 1 base, and 9 bases lay between the germline ends. CDR3 DNA: TGTGCCAGCAGCCAAGGTGAAGCGGGCACAGATACGCAGTATTTT. Translating it yields CASSQGEAGTDTQYF.

The rearrangement uses TRBV18 and TRBJ2-1, with TRBD1 as a possible D gene (5 bases). V was pared by 5 bases and J by 4 bases, with 9 bases between. CDR1 and CDR2 from the germline V gene are KGHSH and LQKENI. The CDR3 is 13 amino acids. The CDR3 reads CASSGAKYNEQFF. DNA for the CDR3: TGTGCCAGCTCAGGGGCGAAGTACAATGAGCAGTTCTTC.

This clone was counted only a few times. This chain links TRBV5-4 with TRBJ2-1, with 8 bases identical to TRBD2. CDR3 length: 14 amino acids. CDR1 and CDR2 from the germline V gene are SGHNT and YYREEE (reference sequence). With 4 bases clipped from V and 4 bases from J, the junction kept 4 bases outside the gene matches. The CDR3, as DNA: TGTGCCAGCAGCGTGGGACTAGATTACAATGAGCAGTTCTTC. Translation gives CASSVGLDYNEQFF.

Concerning this clone itself: This same CDR3 is encoded by further DNA sequences in the sample. The chain employs TRBV10-2 and TRBJ2-7; 7 positions match TRBD2. The CDR3 is 13 amino acids. V lost 8 bases and J lost 2; bases outside the gene matches: 6. Germline V CDR1 and CDR2: WSHSY, SAAADI. CDR3 region: CASSVGGTYEQYF. The CDR3 nucleotides read TGCGCCAGCTCAGTCGGGGGGACCTACGAGCAGTACTTC.

This clone appeared a few times. V and J are TRBV30 and TRBJ1-1; no definite D call. In germline, CDR1 is GTSNPN, CDR2 SVGIG (reference sequence). V lost 3 bases to trimming and J lost 1 base, with 15 bases between them. CDR3 length: 15 residues. This chain's CDR3 is CAWSQVERKNTEAFF. Written as DNA, the CDR3 is TGTGCCTGGAGCCAGGTAGAACGGAAGAACACTGAAGCTTTCTTT.

V usage is TRBV14 and J usage is TRBJ2-1; 7 bases fit TRBD1. V shed 4 bases and J 4 bases; nucleotides not matched to a gene: 4. Germline CDR1 and CDR2: SGHDN and FVKESK. This CDR3 contains 14 residues. The DNA of the CDR3 is TGTGCCAGCAGCCGTCCAGGGGGATACAATGAGCAGTTCTTC. Translating it yields CASSRPGGYNEQFF.

DNA for the CDR3: TGCGCCAGCAGCCAGGGGACCCCCGCCAGGGAGACCCAGTACTTC. Its translation: CASSQGTPARETQYF. This chain links TRBV5-1 with TRBJ2-5; TRBD1 might be the D (6 bases). Trimming stripped 4 bases from V and 5 bases from J, with 18 bases between. CDR3 size: 15 residues. CDR1 is SGHRS and CDR2 is YFSETQ in the germline V gene.